The 32 T cell receptor beta chains below come from one sample, sequenced in a study of early T cells in non-severe SARS-CoV-2 infection. TCRdb re-called the 5' RACE reads with MiXCR, one entry per CDR3 protein. This table has 55,000 to 75,000 distinct CDR3 sequences, 6.5% to 8.5% appearing once. The sequenced material came from whole blood. The receptors come from an adult who was a healthcare worker with PCR-confirmed SARS-CoV-2 infection or an uninfected control (not recorded which).

This clonotype was recorded a few times. This chain joins TRBV24-1 and TRBJ2-7; D is unresolved. V dropped 1 base and J dropped 5 bases, with 8 bases sitting between them. The CDR3 runs 13 residues. CDR1 and CDR2 from the germline V gene are KGHDR and SFDVKD. The chain's CDR3 is CATSDLTSNEQYF. The CDR3 coding sequence is TGTGCCACCAGTGATTTAACCAGCAACGAGCAGTACTTC.

The CDR3 DNA sequence: TGCGCCAGCAGCCAGCGGGCGACGGACTATGGCTACACCTTC. Translation gives CASSQRATDYGYTF. This sequence joins TRBV4-1 and TRBJ1-2; D remains unclear. CDR3 length equals 14 residues. V gave up 3 bases and J gave up 3 bases, with 11 bases separating them. CDR1 and CDR2 (germline): MGHRA, YSYEKL.

This sequence joins TRBV24-1 and TRBJ2-3; 9 bases map to TRBD1. CDR1 and CDR2 (germline): KGHDR, SFDVKD. The CDR3 runs to 16 residues. The trim removed 3 bases at V and 0 bases at J, leaving 3 bases unmatched. The CDR3 DNA is TGTGCCACCAGTGATAGGACAGGGGAGAGCACAGATACGCAGTATTTT. Amino acid sequence: CATSDRTGESTDTQYF.

Notes on this clonotype: This CDR3 fails to terminate in the conserved phenylalanine or tryptophan, so it likely reflects a read error. It is unclear where the CDR3 begins or ends on the DNA, so no DNA is shown, and the CDR3 is as TCRdb lists it. This chain connects TRBV3-2 to TRBJ2-1; the table's D call of TRBD2 was not tested on the DNA. TRBV3-2 is described as a pseudogene. The CDR3 is 16 residues long, counting both termini. This CDR3 is CASSQASSGRAGEQFI.

This clonotype was observed a few times. This sequence joins TRBV7-9 and TRBJ2-7; 7 bases agree with TRBD1. The CDR3 length is 14 residues. Germline-derived CDR1 and CDR2 are SEHNR and FQNEAQ (reference sequence). V shed 4 bases, J shed 2 bases, and the junction held 5 bases outside the gene matches. The CDR3 DNA reads TGTGCCAGCAGCTCCGCCGGGACAGCCTACGAGCAGTACTTC. This gives the protein CASSSAGTAYEQYF.

The chain employs TRBV20-1 and TRBJ1-1, with D possibly being TRBD1 (5 bases). This CDR3 contains 14 residues. CDR1 DFQATT and CDR2 SNEGSKA come from the germline V gene (reference sequence). Trimming shortened V by 0 bases and J by 4 bases, and 12 bases separated the two germline ends. This CDR3 is CSARDRGAGTEAFF. CDR3 coding DNA: TGCAGTGCTAGAGATAGAGGGGCGGGCACTGAAGCTTTCTTT.

The chain couples TRBV6-1 to TRBJ2-7, with D possibly TRBD1 on 5 matching bases. Germline V lookup: CDR1 MNHNS, CDR2 SASEGT. CDR3 length equals 15 residues. V shed 1 base and J shed 4 bases, with 14 bases lying between them. DNA for the CDR3: TGTGCCAGCAGTGAAGGAGTCGGCAGGGCATACGAGCAGTACTTC. Translating gives CASSEGVGRAYEQYF.

V usage is TRBV28 and J usage is TRBJ2-3; 9 nucleotides agree with TRBD2. V dropped 5 bases and J dropped 5; count of bases not matched to a gene: 5. The CDR3 contains 14 residues. Per the germline V gene, CDR1 is MDHEN and CDR2 is SYDVKM. The CDR3 loop is CASSVAGVQDTQYF. Written as DNA, the CDR3 is TGTGCCAGCAGTGTAGCGGGAGTACAAGATACGCAGTATTTT.

This clonotype came up many times. The chain employs TRBV30 and TRBJ2-3; D possibly matches TRBD1 or TRBD2 (6 bases each). V was trimmed by 0 bases and J by 2 bases, leaving 12 bases between them. Germline CDR1 reads GTSNPN; CDR2 reads SVGIG (reference sequence). The CDR3 consists of 15 residues. For the CDR3, the DNA is TGTGCCTGGAGTGTATTCGGGGGCCTCACAGATACGCAGTATTTT. It is translated as CAWSVFGGLTDTQYF.

This clonotype came up a few times. CDR3 in amino acids: CSARGGGSYTGELFF. CDR3 nucleotides: TGCAGTGCTAGAGGAGGCGGGAGTTACACCGGGGAGCTGTTTTTT. This chain joins TRBV20-1 and TRBJ2-2; TRBD2 matches 7 bases. The CDR3 covers 15 residues. V dropped 1 base and J dropped 3; count of bases not matched to a gene: 5. Germline CDR1 DFQATT, CDR2 SNEGSKA (reference sequence).

This clonotype has a count of ten or more. The rearrangement links TRBV7-8 to TRBJ2-3; perhaps TRBD2 as D (5 bases). The germline gives CDR1 SGHVS, CDR2 FQNEAQ. CDR3 size: 15 residues. The V gene lost 2 bases and the J gene lost 0 bases, with 9 bases spanning the gap. The CDR3 nucleotides read TGTGCCAGCAGCTTAATTAGCGCCAGCACAGATACGCAGTATTTT. Its protein is CASSLISASTDTQYF.

This clonotype was found many times. V gene TRBV9 combines with J gene TRBJ2-5, with D tentatively TRBD2 (6 bases). Trimming stripped 2 bases from V and 2 bases from J, with 16 bases between. Germline CDR1 and CDR2: SGDLS and YYNGEE. The CDR3 has 16 residues. The CDR3 protein is CASSVRDRFPQETQYF. The CDR3 DNA follows: TGTGCCAGCAGCGTGCGGGACCGCTTCCCTCAAGAGACCCAGTACTTC.

This clonotype was counted a few times. CDR3 nucleotides: TGTGCCAGCAGTCAAGCGGGGCGGGACTACGAGCAGTACTTC. Amino acids: CASSQAGRDYEQYF. The chain carries TRBV9 and TRBJ2-7; the match to TRBD2 covers 7 bases. V trimming: 5 bases; J trimming: 3 bases; junction bases outside the gene matches: 8. Per the germline V gene, CDR1 is SGDLS and CDR2 is YYNGEE. This CDR3 has 14 amino acids.

This clonotype was detected ten times or more. The chain is built from TRBV19 and TRBJ1-5; tentative D call: TRBD1 (5 bases). V lost 7 bases, J lost 3 bases, and 19 bases lay in between. Germline CDR1 LNHDA, CDR2 SQIVND (reference sequence). The CDR3 has 16 residues. In nucleotides, the CDR3 is TGTGCCAGTACCAAACTCCGCGGGGGTAACAATCAGCCCCAGCATTTT. Encoded protein: CASTKLRGGNNQPQHF. Full variable domain (rest looked up from reference TRBV19 and TRBJ1-5): DGGITQSPKYLFRKEGQNVTLSCEQNLNHDAMYWYRQDPGQGLRLIYYSQIVNDFQKGDIAEGYSVSREKKESFPLTVTSAQKNPTAFYLCASTKLRGGNNQPQHFGDGTRLSIL.

This clonotype appeared many times. The chain links TRBV10-3 to TRBJ2-7; no firm D call. This CDR3 has 12 residues. The germline CDR1 and CDR2 sequences are ENHRY and SYGVKD. Trimming pared 6 bases from V and 13 bases from J, leaving 19 bases between. Written as DNA, the CDR3 is TGTGCCATCAGCACTCTTACCTTTGACCTTTACTTC. It yields the protein CAISTLTFDLYF.

In its sample, this clonotype ranks as medium-sized (0.01 to 0.1%). This rearrangement joins TRBV27 to TRBJ2-5; maybe TRBD2 (5 bases). The V gene's germline CDR1 is MNHEY and CDR2 SMNVEV (reference sequence). The CDR3 spans 15 residues. V shed 1 base and J shed 5 bases, with 14 bases lying between them. This CDR3 is CASSLLAGPTETQYF. As DNA, the CDR3 is TGTGCCAGCAGTTTATTGGCGGGCCCGACGGAGACCCAGTACTTC.

The V and J genes are TRBV28 and TRBJ2-1, with TRBD2 matching over 9 bases. Germline V gene sequence: CDR1 MDHEN, CDR2 SYDVKM. V was clipped by 4 bases and J by 7 bases; unmatched bases: 8. The CDR3 is 15 amino acids. CDR3 nucleotides: TGTGCCAGCAGTTCCTTAATAGCGGGAGCGAATGAGCAGTTCTTC. This sequence encodes CASSSLIAGANEQFF.

Many counts were recorded for this clonotype. V and J are TRBV6-2 or TRBV6-3 and TRBJ2-1; TRBD2 matches 13 bases. V dropped 7 bases and J dropped 8; count of bases not matched to a gene: 11. This CDR3 has 16 residues. Looked up from germline, CDR1 is MNHEY and CDR2 is SVGEGT. The CDR3 loop is CASIDERLAGGYEQFF. CDR3 nucleotides: TGTGCCAGCATCGACGAGAGACTAGCGGGAGGCTATGAGCAGTTCTTC.

This clonotype occurred once. This may arise from a read error, as a much more abundant clone is one base away. The genes are TRBV5-5 and TRBJ2-7; no clear D gene. In germline, CDR1 is SGHKS, CDR2 YYEKEE (reference sequence). Trimming pared 1 base from V and 5 bases from J, leaving 10 bases between. The CDR3 is 13 residues long. The DNA of the CDR3 is TGTGCCAGCAGCTTGTGGGCGAGCGACGAGCAGTACTTC. This codes for CASSLWASDEQYF.

This clonotype was seen a handful of times. The chain couples TRBV28 to TRBJ2-6, with D possibly being TRBD2 (6 bases). V dropped 9 bases and J dropped 2 bases, with 8 bases sitting between them. CDR3 length equals 13 residues. The germline V gene encodes CDR1 MDHEN and CDR2 SYDVKM. CDR3 region: CASTGAGANVLTF. The CDR3 nucleotides are TGTGCCAGTACGGGGGCTGGGGCCAACGTCCTGACTTTC.

This clonotype was seen ten or more times. The chain carries TRBV27 and TRBJ2-7; no definite D call. The CDR3 runs 13 residues. In germline, CDR1 is MNHEY, CDR2 SMNVEV (reference sequence). Trimming left V 6 bases short and J 1 base short, with 10 bases between. CDR3 nucleotide sequence: TGTGCCAGCAGAACGACACCGTCCTACGAGCAGTACTTC. This gives the protein CASRTTPSYEQYF.

There are a few counts of this clonotype. The chain links TRBV18 to TRBJ2-1, with TRBD1 identical over 8 bases. Germline CDR1 reads KGHSH; CDR2 reads LQKENI. V lost 4 bases, J lost 0 bases, and 2 bases stayed unmatched. The CDR3 sequence is 15 residues long. CDR3 sequence: CASSRDRSSYNEQFF. CDR3 sequence (DNA): TGTGCCAGCTCACGGGACAGGAGCTCCTACAATGAGCAGTTCTTC.

CDR3 in amino acids: CASSFKREGLGEQFF. Here the CDR3 DNA reads TGTGCCAGCAGCTTTAAGCGGGAGGGTCTCGGTGAGCAGTTCTTC. The chain links TRBV5-4 to TRBJ2-1; 10 bases fit TRBD2. The CDR3 is 15 amino acids. Trimming took 2 bases from V and 9 from J; bases not matched to a gene: 8. The V gene's germline CDR1 is SGHNT and CDR2 YYREEE (reference sequence).

The J gene is TRBJ2-7, the V gene TRBV13, with D perhaps matching TRBD1 (6 bases). The CDR3 runs 14 residues. Germline values: CDR1 PRHDT, CDR2 FYEKMQ (reference sequence). V lost 5 bases to trimming and J lost 2 bases, with 13 bases between them. In DNA form, the CDR3 reads TGTGCCAGCAGCCTTCGACAGGAGCCCTACGAGCAGTACTTC. Translation: CASSLRQEPYEQYF.

The genes are TRBV6-4 and TRBJ2-1, with unresolved D. The CDR3 is 13 residues long. V was cut by 5 bases and J by 2 bases, with 7 bases left in between. The germline V gene has CDR1 MRHNA and CDR2 SNTAGT. The CDR3 nucleotides are TGTGCCAGCAGTAGGCAAACCTACAATGAGCAGTTCTTC. Its translation is CASSRQTYNEQFF.

This clonotype was picked up one time. This chain links TRBV5-5 with TRBJ1-5; TRBD1 matches at 8 bases. This CDR3 is 13 amino acids long. The germline CDR1 and CDR2 sequences are SGHKS and YYEKEE (reference sequence). Unmatched junction bases numbered 4, after V lost 4 bases and J lost 7 bases. The CDR3 sequence is CASSRDRMQPQHF. The CDR3 nucleotides are TGTGCCAGCAGCCGGGACAGGATGCAGCCCCAGCATTTT.

Ten or more counts support this clonotype. The J gene is TRBJ1-2, the V gene TRBV5-1; 12 nucleotides line up with TRBD1. The CDR3 has 15 amino acids. The trim removed 3 bases at V and 6 bases at J, leaving 6 bases unmatched. The germline V gene has CDR1 SGHRS and CDR2 YFSETQ. DNA for the CDR3: TGCGCCAGCAGCTGGCCGGGACAGGGGGCGGATGGCTACACCTTC. Translating gives CASSWPGQGADGYTF. The full variable domain, with the rest looked up from reference TRBV5-1 and TRBJ1-2, is KAGVTQTPRYLIKTRGQQVTLSCSPISGHRSVSWYQQTPGQGLQFLFEYFSETQRNKGNFPGRFSGRQFSNSRSEMNVSTLELGDSALYLCASSWPGQGADGYTFGSGTRLTVV.

This clonotype was observed at least ten times. V gene TRBV25-1 combines with J gene TRBJ2-3; no clear D gene. V was shortened by 2 bases and J by 2 bases, with 14 bases between the two germline ends. From germline, CDR1 is MGHDK and CDR2 SYGVNS. The CDR3 totals 16 residues. CDR3 region: CASSEGPTLITDTQYF. In nucleotides, the CDR3 is TGTGCCAGCAGTGAAGGTCCTACGCTGATCACAGATACGCAGTATTTT.

This clonotype was counted between two and nine times. This chain connects TRBV20-1 to TRBJ2-1; D possibly corresponds to TRBD2 (6 bases). V shed 7 bases and J shed 1 base, with 11 bases lying between them. Germline CDR1 and CDR2: DFQATT and SNEGSKA (reference sequence). The CDR3 runs to 13 residues. Here the CDR3 reads CSVAGSSYNEQFF. The CDR3 region has the DNA TGCAGTGTTGCCGGGAGTTCCTACAATGAGCAGTTCTTC.

This clonotype showed up many times. The gene calls are TRBV10-3 and TRBJ1-5, with 8 bases lining up with TRBD1. This CDR3 comprises 14 residues. Germline assignment: CDR1 ENHRY and CDR2 SYGVKD. Trimming at V came to 4 bases and at J to 9 bases, leaving 8 bases not matched to a gene. The CDR3 loop reads CAISAGQGLGPQHF. CDR3 DNA sequence: TGTGCCATCAGTGCCGGACAGGGCCTGGGGCCCCAGCATTTT.

This clonotype was detected ten times or more. The chain is built from TRBV18 and TRBJ2-7; 9 bases are a match to TRBD1. CDR1 and CDR2 (germline): KGHSH, LQKENI. The CDR3 totals 14 residues. With 4 bases clipped from V and 3 bases from J, the junction kept 4 bases outside the gene matches. The CDR3 nucleotides are TGTGCCAGCTCACTCCGACAGGGGGGCTACGAGCAGTACTTC. This encodes CASSLRQGGYEQYF.

The chain combines TRBV29-1 with TRBJ2-7, with 14 bases that match TRBD2. V was clipped by 7 bases and J by 5 bases; unmatched bases: 7. CDR3 length equals 14 residues. CDR1 is SQVTM, CDR2 ANQGSEA, per germline. The CDR3 loop is CSAGPGLAGDEQYF. In DNA form, the CDR3 reads TGCAGCGCGGGCCCGGGACTAGCGGGAGACGAGCAGTACTTC.